These 13 T cell receptor beta chains originate from one sample sequenced in a study of CD8 T cells in ankylosing spondylitis. The antigens of these receptors remain unknown. Study findings and constraints: A TCR beta motif of fewer than ten highly homologous variants appeared characteristic of ankylosing spondylitis blood.

TCRdb processed the 5' RACE reads anew with MiXCR; each CDR3 protein has one entry. The sample holds hundreds of thousands of distinct CDR3 sequences, 12% seen once. The sequenced sample was blood, either unsorted or a sorted T cell fraction (not recorded which). The receptors here all came from a male donor with ankylosing spondylitis.

This clonotype was seen a few times. At one boundary the junction diverges from the germline segment, which might be a read error. The J gene is TRBJ1-4, the V gene TRBV7-7; the D is unclear. The CDR3 has 15 residues. Germline-derived CDR1 and CDR2 are SSHAT and FNYEAQ (reference sequence). The CDR3 reads CASSPSVEVGEKLFF. The CDR3 DNA is TGTGCTAGCAGCCCCTCGGTCGAGGTGGGCGAAAAACTGTTTTTT.

The chain is built from TRBV12-3 or TRBV12-4 and TRBJ2-3, with TRBD2 identical over 7 bases. The CDR3 runs to 16 residues. Losses at the gene ends were 2 bases for V and 2 bases for J; bases not matched to a gene: 7. The CDR3 loop is CASSLFGGRATDTQYF. Written as DNA, the CDR3 is TGTGCCAGCAGTTTATTCGGCGGGAGAGCCACAGATACGCAGTATTTT.

This chain connects TRBV7-8 to TRBJ2-7; the match to TRBD1 covers 7 bases. The CDR3 extends over 16 amino acids. J gave up 0 bases and V 7 bases, and 12 bases lay outside the gene matches. Germline V gene data show CDR1 as SGHVS and CDR2 as FQNEAQ. The DNA for the CDR3 is TGTGCCAGCAACCTAAGGGGGCTCTCGAGCTCCTACGAGCAGTACTTC. Translating it yields CASNLRGLSSSYEQYF.

This clonotype was observed many times. V usage is TRBV20-1 and J usage is TRBJ2-1; 15 positions agree with TRBD2. CDR1 DFQATT and CDR2 SNEGSKA come from the germline V gene (reference sequence). The CDR3 runs to 13 residues. The trim removed 6 bases at V and 7 bases at J, leaving 1 base unmatched. This CDR3 is CSAGLAGGNEQFF. CDR3 sequence (DNA): TGCAGTGCCGGACTAGCGGGAGGGAATGAGCAGTTCTTC.

This clonotype has only a few counts. This chain uses TRBV4-3 with TRBJ2-7, with 10 bases identical to TRBD2. V was clipped by 0 bases and J by 2 bases; unmatched bases: 7. CDR1 is LGHNA, CDR2 YSLEER, per germline. There are 17 residues in the CDR3. CDR3 nucleotides: TGCGCCAGCAGCCAAGATCGGAGTCTAGCGGGAGCCTACGAGCAGTACTTC. As protein: CASSQDRSLAGAYEQYF.

This clonotype was found many times. The rearrangement joins TRBV5-1 to TRBJ2-7; 8 nucleotides align to TRBD1. V was pared by 5 bases and J by 3 bases, with 4 bases of the junction left unmatched. Looked up from germline, CDR1 is SGHRS and CDR2 is YFSETQ. CDR3 length: 13 amino acids. The CDR3 loop reads CASRNGQGYEQYF. CDR3 in DNA: TGCGCCAGCAGAAACGGACAGGGCTACGAGCAGTACTTC.

This clonotype was seen only a few times. The gene calls are TRBV5-1 and TRBJ2-7; 7 nucleotides align to TRBD2. There are 12 residues in the CDR3. Germline V lookup: CDR1 SGHRS, CDR2 YFSETQ. V dropped 3 bases and J dropped 5; count of bases not matched to a gene: 2. The CDR3 sequence: CASSWGGNEQYF. The CDR3 bases are TGCGCCAGCAGCTGGGGGGGAAACGAGCAGTACTTC.

This clonotype showed up many times. The chain joins TRBV29-1 to TRBJ2-3; 15 nucleotides match TRBD2. CDR3 length: 17 amino acids. Germline assignment: CDR1 SQVTM and CDR2 ANQGSEA. V was clipped by 7 bases and J by 2 bases; unmatched bases: 10. CDR3 coding DNA: TGCAGCGCCCTAGGACTAGCGGGAGGGCCGATCACAGATACGCAGTATTTT. Its protein product is CSALGLAGGPITDTQYF.

The J gene is TRBJ2-5, the V gene TRBV12-3 or TRBV12-4, with 13 bases matching TRBD2. The CDR3 consists of 17 residues. Trimming removed 5 bases from V and 2 bases from J; junction bases left unmatched: 8. As DNA, the CDR3 is TGTGCCAGCAGTCCAACCCGACTAGCGGGAGGACAAGAGACCCAGTACTTC. This codes for CASSPTRLAGGQETQYF.

In its sample, this clonotype was seen a few times. V usage is TRBV10-1 and J usage is TRBJ2-2; possibly TRBD1 for D (6 bases). CDR3 length: 16 residues. The V end was cut by 0 bases, the J end by 3 bases, with 11 bases between. Germline V CDR1 and CDR2: WNHNN, SYGVQD (reference sequence). The CDR3 DNA sequence: TGCGCCAGCAGTGAGTCACGGGCAGGGGACACCGGGGAGCTGTTTTTT. Protein product: CASSESRAGDTGELFF.

This sequence joins TRBV4-2 and TRBJ1-6; TRBD1 might be the D (6 bases). Germline CDR1 LGHNA, CDR2 YNFKEQ. With 0 bases removed from V and 10 bases from J, the gap between germline ends came to 13 bases. CDR3 length equals 15 residues. The CDR3 region is CASSQDTGLSSPLHF. The DNA of the CDR3 is TGTGCCAGCAGCCAAGATACAGGGTTGAGCTCACCCCTCCACTTT.

In its sample, this clonotype was seen a few times. The V and J genes are TRBV20-1 and TRBJ1-2; possible D gene TRBD1, 5 bases. This CDR3 region has 9 residues. Germline assignment: CDR1 DFQATT and CDR2 SNEGSKA (reference sequence). V was pared by 4 bases and J by 8 bases, with 5 bases between. The CDR3 DNA is TGCAGTGCTAAGGGGGGCTACACCTTC. Translating gives CSAKGGYTF.

Many counts were recorded for this clonotype. This chain links TRBV6-5 with TRBJ2-3, with D tentatively TRBD1 or TRBD2 (5 bases each). Trimming shortened V by 1 base and J by 6 bases, and 14 bases separated the two germline ends. This CDR3 is built from 15 residues. Germline V gene lookup returns CDR1 MNHEY and CDR2 SVGAGI. CDR3 protein: CASSYFQPRDDTQYF. CDR3 DNA sequence: TGTGCCAGCAGTTACTTCCAGCCGAGGGACGATACGCAGTATTTT.